Given below is one T cell receptor beta chain in context. The antigen remains unidentified. Mismatch with germline at one junction end may stem from a read error. Each patient was aged 18 to 65 and had newly diagnosed hyperthyroidism of under 2 months' duration. PBMCs were derived from under 13 ml fresh peripheral blood. This sample was included in a study of T cells in Graves' hyperthyroidism and ophthalmopathy. Amplified TCR beta CDR3 regions derived from RNA transcripts. HTBI primers drove first-round RT-PCR of the TCR CDR3. TCRdb ran MiXCR on the multiplex PCR reads and lists one entry per CDR3 protein. Of hundreds of thousands of distinct CDR3 sequences listed, about 38% were seen once; the top ten hold approximately 10%. Study outcomes and limitations: From stable hyperthyroidism, ophthalmopathy was separated by a 13 V-J model.

Germline-derived CDR1 and CDR2 are SEHNR and FQNEAQ (reference sequence). The CDR3 consists of 10 residues. Sequenced: blood. This chain joins TRBV7-9 and TRBJ2-7; TRBD1 aligns across 9 bases. This clonotype was sampled from a man aged 18-30 years with Graves' hyperthyroidism. The CDR3, as DNA: TGTGCCAGCAGCTTAGGGACAGGGGAGTTC. This sequence encodes CASSLGTGEF.